The source of this T cell receptor (beta chain) is a study of T cells after yellow fever vaccination. Looking at the study overall: Each low-cell-number fraction was prepared by means of SMART-Seq v4 Ultra Low Input.

CDR1 MNHNS and CDR2 SASEGT come from the germline V gene. The CDR3 is 15 amino acids. V lost 6 bases, J lost 2 bases, and 10 bases stayed unmatched. TCRdb fed the 5' RACE reads into MiXCR, producing one record per CDR3 protein. This table holds approximately 260,000 distinct CDR3 sequences, 10% to 15% found once. The source material was CD4+ T cells sorted from PBMCs, sampled 45 days after the yellow fever booster vaccination. The gene calls are TRBV6-1 and TRBJ2-7, with 7 bases identical to TRBD1. The clonotype originates from a man aged 25-40 years who received the YFV17D yellow fever vaccine. In DNA, the CDR3 is TGTGCCAGCAGACCATCCGGGACAGCCCCCTACGAGCAGTACTTC. Its protein is CASRPSGTAPYEQYF.